A single sample is the source of the 20 T cell receptor beta chains below, sequenced in a study of OX40 agonist ivuxolimab in advanced cancers. Produced via immunoSEQ multiplex PCR; TCRdb's table is partial and in-frame only. Of around 13,000 clones listed, about two thirds are singletons. The source material was CD4+ or CD8+ T cells sorted from blood, sampled in a trial of the OX40 agonist ivuxolimab. These TCRs come from an adult with an advanced solid tumor such as melanoma, head and neck, liver or kidney cancer.

This clone is deemed medium-sized (0.01 to 0.1%). This chain links TRBV4-2 with TRBJ2-7; possibly TRBD2 for D (5 bases). The V and J ends lost 0 bases and 0 bases respectively, with 9 bases between them. Germline V gene sequence: CDR1 LGHNA, CDR2 YNFKEQ. The CDR3 runs to 15 residues. CDR3 sequence reads: CASSQDNAGSYEQYF. CDR3 DNA sequence: TGTGCCAGCAGCCAAGATAACGCGGGCTCCTACGAGCAGTACTTC.

V and J are TRBV19 and TRBJ2-1; D uncertain. V was cut by 3 bases and J by 6 bases, with 9 bases left in between. This CDR3 has 13 amino acids. Germline loops: CDR1 LNHDA, CDR2 SQIVND (reference sequence). DNA of the CDR3: TGTGCCAGTAGTATTGCTAGTGGCAATGAGCAGTTCTTC. It encodes CASSIASGNEQFF.

The rearrangement joins TRBV7-9 to TRBJ2-7, with D perhaps TRBD2 (5 bases). Trimming left V 4 bases short and J 6 bases short, with 13 bases between. Germline CDR1 is SEHNR and CDR2 is FQNEAQ (reference sequence). This CDR3 is built from 13 residues. Written as DNA, the CDR3 is TGTGCCAGCAGCTCCGGGGTAGGGCGCGAGCAGTACTTC. It encodes CASSSGVGREQYF.

The gene calls are TRBV10-3 and TRBJ1-1; tentative D call: TRBD1 (6 bases). The CDR3 runs to 13 residues. The germline gives CDR1 ENHRY, CDR2 SYGVKD. V lost 10 bases and J lost 0, with 12 bases in between. CDR3 loop: CASSGTLNTEAFF. In DNA form, the CDR3 reads TGTGCCAGTTCCGGGACATTGAACACTGAAGCTTTCTTT.

V and J are TRBV6-5 and TRBJ1-1; weak D call: TRBD1 (5 bases). This CDR3 has 14 residues. Trimming removed 5 bases from V and 3 bases from J, with 13 bases in between. Germline CDR1 reads MNHEY; CDR2 reads SVGAGI. The CDR3 sequence is CASSELGEYTEAFF. CDR3 nucleotides: TGTGCCAGCAGTGAATTGGGGGAATACACTGAAGCTTTCTTT.

By sample fraction, this clone is medium-sized. The chain carries TRBV5-4 and TRBJ1-2; D call uncertain. Trimming shortened V by 4 bases and J by 4 bases, and 17 bases separated the two germline ends. From germline, CDR1 is SGHNT and CDR2 YYREEE (reference sequence). The length of the CDR3 is 15 residues. The CDR3 protein is CASSHEGSIVYGYTF. CDR3 bases: TGTGCCAGCAGCCATGAAGGAAGCATAGTCTATGGCTACACCTTC.

This clone is medium-sized (0.01 to 0.1%) in the sample. The chain is built from TRBV27 and TRBJ2-7, with D hard to call. Trimming shortened V by 6 bases and J by 4 bases, and 13 bases separated the two germline ends. This CDR3 spans 13 amino acids. From germline, CDR1 is MNHEY and CDR2 SMNVEV (reference sequence). CDR3 in amino acids: CASSPGSGYEQYF. Written as DNA, the CDR3 is TGTGCCAGCAGCCCTGGGTCGGGTTACGAGCAGTACTTC.

A single count supports this clone. The J gene is TRBJ2-1, the V gene TRBV7-9, with D possibly being TRBD2 (6 bases). CDR1 is SEHNR and CDR2 is FQNEAQ in the germline V gene (reference sequence). This CDR3 comprises 14 residues. Deletions cut 5 bases from V and 9 bases from J, with 17 bases between. This CDR3 is CASSTTTGSFEQFF. The CDR3 coding sequence is TGTGCCAGCAGCACCACTACCGGGAGTTTTGAGCAGTTCTTC.

The V and J genes are TRBV19 and TRBJ2-7, with no clear D. The CDR3 contains 13 residues. V lost 6 bases and J 1 base, leaving 10 bases between the germline ends. CDR1 and CDR2 from the germline V gene are LNHDA and SQIVND (reference sequence). CDR3 sequence: CASRSDGSYEQYF. The CDR3 nucleotides read TGTGCCAGTAGGTCGGACGGATCCTACGAGCAGTACTTC.

This chain links TRBV19 with TRBJ1-1; TRBD1 aligns across 11 bases. V lost 0 bases to trimming and J lost 4 bases; unmatched junction nucleotides: 1. CDR1 LNHDA and CDR2 SQIVND come from the germline V gene (reference sequence). This CDR3 region has 15 residues. CDR3 loop: CASSIEDRGPTEAFF. The CDR3, as DNA: TGTGCCAGTAGTATAGAGGACAGGGGGCCCACTGAAGCTTTCTTT.

The chain links TRBV27 to TRBJ2-7; D is tentatively TRBD1 or TRBD2 (5 bases each). Trimming stripped 4 bases from V and 6 bases from J, with 16 bases between. This CDR3 contains 14 residues. Germline assignment: CDR1 MNHEY and CDR2 SMNVEV (reference sequence). The CDR3 loop is CASSSRPLGPEQYF. CDR3 DNA: TGTGCCAGCAGTTCCCGGCCTTTGGGACCCGAGCAGTACTTC.

In regard to this clone: One end of the junction fails to match germline, which may point to a read error. The gene calls are TRBV5-1 and TRBJ1-1, with D hard to call. CDR3 size: 12 residues. CDR1 SGHRS and CDR2 YFSETQ come from the germline V gene. The CDR3 loop is CASRLGNTEAFF. The CDR3, as DNA: TGCGCCAGCAGGTTGGGGAACACTGAAGCTTTCTTT.

The chain joins TRBV4-2 to TRBJ2-7; either TRBD1 or TRBD2 may fit D (5 bases each). V was pared by 1 base and J by 4 bases, with 11 bases between. There are 14 residues in the CDR3. Germline V gene lookup returns CDR1 LGHNA and CDR2 YNFKEQ. The CDR3 nucleotides read TGTGCCAGCAGCCAAGGGACGGGACGGTACGAGCAGTACTTC. Its protein product is CASSQGTGRYEQYF.

The J gene is TRBJ1-6, the V gene TRBV30; no clear D gene. The length of the CDR3 is 13 residues. Germline CDR1 and CDR2: GTSNPN and SVGIG (reference sequence). V lost 0 bases and J lost 3, with 3 bases in between. This CDR3 is CAWSVLYNSPLHF. Written as DNA, the CDR3 is TGTGCCTGGAGTGTGCTCTATAATTCACCCCTCCACTTT.

This clone occurred once. This chain links TRBV6-1 with TRBJ2-1; D tentatively fits TRBD1 or TRBD2 (5 bases each). Trimming left V 2 bases short and J 6 bases short, with 14 bases between. Germline V gene data show CDR1 as MNHNS and CDR2 as SASEGT. This CDR3 contains 15 residues. The CDR3 reads CASSEFGGRGNEQFF. CDR3 sequence (DNA): TGTGCCAGCAGTGAATTTGGGGGTAGGGGCAATGAGCAGTTCTTC.

V is TRBV7-6 and J is TRBJ2-7; D gene unclear. CDR1 is SGHVS and CDR2 is FNYEAQ in the germline V gene. Between the trimmed V and J ends, which lost 2 bases and 2 bases, there was a span of 10 bases. The CDR3 loop spans 14 amino acids. The DNA of the CDR3 is TGTGCCAGCAGCTTACGCCTGCCACCCTACGAGCAGTACTTC. Translation: CASSLRLPPYEQYF.

The chain combines TRBV19 with TRBJ2-7, with TRBD1 identical over 9 bases. Per the germline V gene, CDR1 is LNHDA and CDR2 is SQIVND (reference sequence). The CDR3 extends over 14 amino acids. V gave up 1 base and J gave up 2 bases; unmatched junction bases: 0. CDR3: CASSIGTGAYEQYF. As DNA, the CDR3 is TGTGCCAGTAGTATAGGGACAGGGGCCTACGAGCAGTACTTC.

The chain links TRBV6-6 to TRBJ1-6; D is unresolved. V was shortened by 4 bases and J by 9 bases, with 13 bases between the two germline ends. Looked up from germline, CDR1 is MNHNY and CDR2 is SVGAGI (reference sequence). The length of the CDR3 is 14 residues. CDR3 in amino acids: CASSSRGASSPLHF. The CDR3 region has the DNA TGTGCCAGCAGTTCCCGTGGAGCTTCTTCACCCCTCCACTTT.

This clone was found once. The J gene is TRBJ2-1, the V gene TRBV19, with 7 bases identical to TRBD2. CDR1 LNHDA and CDR2 SQIVND come from the germline V gene (reference sequence). V trimming: 7 bases; J trimming: 6 bases; junction bases outside the gene matches: 12. The CDR3 contains 15 residues. The CDR3 nucleotides are TGTGCCAGTAAGCTCGGCGGGAGTGCGGGCAATGAGCAGTTCTTC. Its protein product is CASKLGGSAGNEQFF.

By sample fraction, this clone is medium-sized. The V call is TRBV6-1, the J call TRBJ1-3; TRBD1 matches 8 bases. CDR1 MNHNS and CDR2 SASEGT come from the germline V gene. Unmatched junction bases numbered 6, after V lost 0 bases and J lost 8 bases. The CDR3 covers 15 residues. CDR3 DNA sequence: TGTGCCAGCAGTGAAGCGGCAGGGGGCGCGGACACCATATATTTT. It encodes CASSEAAGGADTIYF.